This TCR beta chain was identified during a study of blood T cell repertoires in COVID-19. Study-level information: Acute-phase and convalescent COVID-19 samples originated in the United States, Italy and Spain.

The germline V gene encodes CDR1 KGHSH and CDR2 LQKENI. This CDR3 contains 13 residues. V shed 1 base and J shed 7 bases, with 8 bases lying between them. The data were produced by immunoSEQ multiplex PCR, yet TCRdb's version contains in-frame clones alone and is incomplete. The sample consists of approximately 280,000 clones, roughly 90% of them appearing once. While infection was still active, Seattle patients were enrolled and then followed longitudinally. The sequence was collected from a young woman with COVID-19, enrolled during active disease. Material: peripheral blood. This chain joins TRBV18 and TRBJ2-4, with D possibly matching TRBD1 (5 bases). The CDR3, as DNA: TGTGCCAGCTCACCACATCCAGGGAACATTCAGTACTTC. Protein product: CASSPHPGNIQYF.